These T cell receptor beta chains were read from a single sample in a study of blood T cell repertoires in COVID-19. The assay was immunoSEQ multiplex PCR, and TCRdb's table has in-frame clones only and misses some. The sample includes 120,000 to 150,000 clones, around 80% of them seen just once. Sequenced material: peripheral blood. These receptors were taken from a man between 60 and 70 years old with active or convalescent COVID-19. Both conserved end residues are part of each CDR3. The D gene is left open where the match is weak. For some rows the clone size is stated as once, few or many, or as a class when expanded; others skip it.

CDR3,DNA,J,V,length,D,size
CASSLRVVNEQFF,TGTGCCAGCAGTTTAAGAGTAGTAAATGAGCAGTTCTTC,TRBJ2-1,TRBV28,13,.,.
CASSPSPSSGNTIYF,TGCGCCAGCAGCCCCTCCCCGAGCTCTGGAAACACCATATATTTT,TRBJ1-3,TRBV5-1,15,.,.
CSVLTTVGYTF,TGCAGTGTCCTGACAACCGTTGGCTACACCTTC,TRBJ1-2,TRBV20-1,11,.,.
CASGDRMNTEAFF,TGTGCCAGCGGGGACAGAATGAACACTGAAGCTTTCTTT,TRBJ1-1,TRBV6-5,13,TRBD1,.
CSVDGLAGDNEQFF,TGCAGCGTCGACGGACTAGCGGGTGACAATGAGCAGTTCTTC,TRBJ2-1,TRBV29-1,14,TRBD2,few
CASSPDSVGETQYF,TGTGCCAGCTCCCCCGACAGCGTAGGAGAGACCCAGTACTTC,TRBJ2-5,TRBV18,14,.,.
CASSGTGYGYTF,TGTGCCTCATCCGGGACTGGATATGGCTACACCTTC,TRBJ1-2,TRBV9,12,.,.
CASSLTSGFYNEQFF,TGTGCCAGCAGTCTGACTAGCGGGTTTTACAATGAGCAGTTCTTC,TRBJ2-1,TRBV27,15,TRBD2,.
CASSFMRGGEAFF,TGTGCCAGCAGCTTCATGAGAGGGGGTGAAGCTTTCTTT,TRBJ1-1,TRBV7-3,13,.,.
CASSLVRGYEQYF,TGTGCCAGCAGCTTAGTGAGGGGGTACGAGCAGTACTTC,TRBJ2-7,TRBV13,13,.,.
CASRTGEVAQETQYF,TGTGCCAGCAGGACGGGGGAGGTGGCCCAAGAGACCCAGTACTTC,TRBJ2-5,TRBV2,15,.,.
CASSVGQGANYEQYF,TGTGCCAGCAGCGTAGGACAGGGGGCAAACTACGAGCAGTACTTC,TRBJ2-7,TRBV9,15,TRBD1,.
CASSSAGDYNSPLHF,TGTGCCAGCAGTTCGGCGGGGGACTATAATTCACCCCTCCACTTT,TRBJ1-6,TRBV28,15,.,.
CASSLGLSTGGKDF,TGTGCCAGCAGCTTGGGACTCTCAACAGGGGGGAAAGACTTC,TRBJ2-7,TRBV5-6,14,TRBD1,few
CASSSRTVLHF,TGTGCCAGTAGTTCACGGACAGTACTCCACTTT,TRBJ1-6,TRBV19,11,.,once
CASSTGTGPKELFF,TGTGCCAGCAGCACCGGGACAGGACCGAAGGAACTGTTTTTT,TRBJ1-4,TRBV28,14,TRBD1,.
CASSYLAGGNNEQFF,TGTGCCAGCAGTTATCTAGCGGGAGGCAACAATGAGCAGTTCTTC,TRBJ2-1,TRBV27,15,TRBD2,.
CASSTRQVGEQFF,TGTGCCAGCAGCACCCGCCAGGTTGGGGAGCAGTTCTTC,TRBJ2-1,TRBV9,13,.,.
CATTLDIPDTQYF,TGTGCCACCACGCTAGATATCCCGGATACGCAGTATTTT,TRBJ2-3,TRBV5-4,13,.,once
CASRPQGAGNQPQHF,TGTGCCAGCAGGCCTCAGGGGGCGGGCAATCAGCCCCAGCATTTT,TRBJ1-5,TRBV7-2,15,TRBD1,.
CASSVYGRSYEQYF,TGTGCCAGCAGCGTTTACGGGAGGTCCTACGAGCAGTACTTC,TRBJ2-7,TRBV9,14,TRBD2,.
CASSSYQGVNTIYF,TGTGCCAGCAGCTCGTACCAGGGTGTAAACACCATATATTTT,TRBJ1-3,TRBV5-6,14,.,few
CASSPYSGSGYNEQFF,TGCGCCAGCAGCCCTTATAGCGGGAGCGGCTACAATGAGCAGTTCTTC,TRBJ2-1,TRBV5-1,16,TRBD2,.
CASIRGWEGELFF,TGTGCCAGCATCAGGGGATGGGAGGGGGAGCTGTTTTTT,TRBJ2-2,TRBV2,13,.,.
CASSYRGGRGEQYF,TGTGCCAGCAGCTATCGGGGCGGGAGGGGCGAGCAGTACTTC,TRBJ2-7,TRBV7-2,14,TRBD2,.
CASSLTGGLGDNYGYTF,TGTGCCAGCAGCTTAACAGGGGGCCTGGGAGATAACTATGGCTACACCTTC,TRBJ1-2,TRBV7-9,17,TRBD1,.
CASSLEGQGAYEQYF,TGTGCCAGCAGCTTGGAGGGTCAGGGGGCCTACGAGCAGTACTTC,TRBJ2-7,TRBV5-4,15,TRBD1,.
CASIPYFGVRACYSNQPQHF,TGCGCCAGCATTCCCTATTTTGGTGTCAGGGCATGCTATAGCAATCAGCCCCAGCATTTT,TRBJ1-5,TRBV23-1,20,.,.
CASSRGGTRGDTQYF,TGTGCCAGCAGCCGCGGGGGGACTAGAGGAGATACGCAGTATTTT,TRBJ2-3,TRBV7-2,15,TRBD2,.
CASSFGDRSYEQYF,TGCGCCAGCAGCTTCGGGGACAGATCCTACGAGCAGTACTTC,TRBJ2-7,TRBV5-1,14,TRBD1,.
CASSLMVGLELFF,TGCGCCAGCAGCTTGATGGTGGGCCTTGAGCTGTTTTTT,TRBJ2-2,TRBV5-1,13,.,few
CASSQQNREGESNQPQHF,TGCGCCAGCAGTCAACAAAACAGGGAAGGGGAAAGCAATCAGCCCCAGCATTTT,TRBJ1-5,TRBV23-1,18,.,once
CASSPEARSSYNEQFF,TGCGCCAGCAGCCCCGAAGCTAGGAGCTCCTACAATGAGCAGTTCTTC,TRBJ2-1,TRBV5-1,16,.,.
CASSLQGRRGAEAFF,TGTGCCAGCAGCTTACAAGGACGGCGGGGAGCTGAAGCTTTCTTT,TRBJ1-1,TRBV7-9,15,.,.
CASSSDSYEQYF,TGTGCCAGCAGTTCCGACAGCTACGAGCAGTACTTC,TRBJ2-7,TRBV2,12,.,.